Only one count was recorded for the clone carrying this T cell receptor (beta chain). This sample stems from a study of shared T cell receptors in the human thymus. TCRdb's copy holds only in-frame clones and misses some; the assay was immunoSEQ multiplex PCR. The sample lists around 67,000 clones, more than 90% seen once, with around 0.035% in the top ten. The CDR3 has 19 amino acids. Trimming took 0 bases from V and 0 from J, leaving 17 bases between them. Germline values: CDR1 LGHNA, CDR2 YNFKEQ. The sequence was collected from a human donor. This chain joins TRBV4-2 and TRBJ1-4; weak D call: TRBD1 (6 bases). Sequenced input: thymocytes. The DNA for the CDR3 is TGTGCCAGCAGCCAAGATGGGAGGGGGGCATCATCAACTAATGAAAAACTGTTTTTT. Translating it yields CASSQDGRGASSTNEKLFF.